These T cell receptor beta chains were read from a single sample in a study of cytomegalovirus exposure and HLA in healthy donors. Clones were read by immunoSEQ multiplex PCR, and TCRdb kept only the in-frame ones, dropping some. In the table there are roughly 90,000 clones, approximately 90% of which are singletons. Input material: PBMCs. These receptors all stem from a man aged 18 to 30 in good health and CMV-seronegative. CDR3s include the opening cysteine and the closing phenylalanine or tryptophan. D genes are given only for firm matches. Clone size is given for some rows only: seen once, a few or many times, or a class if the clone is expanded.

>.|once|TRBV21-1|TRBJ2-7
TGTGCCAGCAGCAAAGCGCTTGGGACAACCGAGCAGTACTTC
CASSKALGTTEQYF
>.|once|TRBV27|TRBJ1-2
TGTGCCAGCAGGTTGACAGCGACAGTTAACTATGGCTACACCTTC
CASRLTATVNYGYTF
>.|.|TRBV9|TRBJ2-3
TGTGCCAGCAGCGTAGTCGGGTGGCCCACAGATACGCAGTATTTT
CASSVVGWPTDTQYF
>.|.|TRBV15|TRBJ2-1
TGTGCCACCAGCCCTAGCAGGAGGGGTTACAATGAGCAGTTCTTC
CATSPSRRGYNEQFF
>.|.|TRBV6-5|TRBJ1-1
TGTGCCAGCAGTGCAACAGTGAACACTGAAGCTTTCTTT
CASSATVNTEAFF
>TRBD2|.|TRBV5-1|TRBJ2-1
TGCGCCAGCAGCTTGGGGACTAGCGGAAACAATGAGCAGTTCTTC
CASSLGTSGNNEQFF
>TRBD1|.|TRBV29-1|TRBJ1-2
TGCAGCGTTGAACAGGGACAGTTCTATGGCTACACCTTC
CSVEQGQFYGYTF
>.|few|TRBV29-1|TRBJ1-2
TGCAGCGTTGATTTGAACCCTGACAGGATCAATCTCTTC
CSVDLNPDRINLF
>.|.|TRBV5-5|TRBJ1-4
TGTGCCAGCAGCCCCGAGTTAAATGAAAAACTGTTTTTT
CASSPELNEKLFF
>TRBD2|.|TRBV4-2|TRBJ2-3
TGTGCCAGCAGCCAAGTTGGTAGCGGGAGCGAGGTGACGGGCACAGATACGCAGTATTTT
CASSQVGSGSEVTGTDTQYF
>.|.|TRBV5-1|TRBJ2-3
TGCGCCAGCAGCCCCGGGGGGCCGGCAGATACGCAGTATTTT
CASSPGGPADTQYF
>.|.|TRBV28|TRBJ2-7
TGTGCCAGCAGTTTATTATTGGGAGGGGGAACTCAGTACTTC
CASSLLLGGGTQYF
>.|.|TRBV21-1|TRBJ1-5
.
CASSKWGRGNQPQHF
>.|.|TRBV18|TRBJ2-2
TGTGCCAGCTCACCGTCATCGGGAGTTAACACCGGGGAGCTGTTTTTT
CASSPSSGVNTGELFF
>.|.|TRBV7-2|TRBJ1-5
TGTGCCAGCAGCCCTGGCGGGACTAATCAGCCCCAGCATTTT
CASSPGGTNQPQHF
>.|.|TRBV28|TRBJ2-7
TGTGCCAGCACCCCTAATCGGGGTTACGAGCAGTACTTC
CASTPNRGYEQYF
>TRBD1|.|TRBV28|TRBJ1-2
TGTGCCAGCTGGGAGAACAGGGGGGAGTATGGCTACACCTTC
CASWENRGEYGYTF
>.|.|TRBV28|TRBJ2-7
TGTGCCAGCACCTTCGGCGGGGTGGGCGAGCAGTACTTC
CASTFGGVGEQYF
>TRBD1|.|TRBV4-1|TRBJ2-1
TGCGCCAGCAGCCACGAACCGGGACAGGGGATCAATGAGCAGTTCTTC
CASSHEPGQGINEQFF
>TRBD1|few|TRBV28|TRBJ1-2
TGTGCCAGCAGCGACTTACTCCGGGACAGCTATGGCTACACCTTC
CASSDLLRDSYGYTF
>.|.|TRBV2|TRBJ2-4
TGTGCCAGCAGTGAAAGGTTGGGGCTGGCCAAAAACATTCAGTACTTC
CASSERLGLAKNIQYF
>.|.|TRBV6-5|TRBJ1-4
TGTGCCAGCAGTTTAGGAAAGGAGGAAAAACTGTTTTTT
CASSLGKEEKLFF
>TRBD1|.|TRBV19|TRBJ2-7
TGTGCCAGTAGTCTCTCGACAGGGGGGCGCTACGAGCAGTACTTC
CASSLSTGGRYEQYF
>.|.|TRBV9|TRBJ1-1
TGTGCCAGCACCCGTAGTTCACCAATGAACACTGAAGCTTTCTTT
CASTRSSPMNTEAFF
>TRBD2|once|TRBV28|TRBJ2-7
TGTGCCAGCACCTTGGGTAGGTTAGCGGGAGTTTACGAGCAGTACTTC
CASTLGRLAGVYEQYF
>.|.|TRBV6-1|TRBJ2-7
TGTGCCAGCAGGAGGCAAGCGGACCACGAGCAGTACTTC
CASRRQADHEQYF
>TRBD2|.|TRBV7-9|TRBJ2-5
TGTGCCAGCAGCTTGTCGGGAGGGCCATTGGAGACCCAGTACTTC
CASSLSGGPLETQYF
>TRBD2|.|TRBV28|TRBJ2-7
TGTGCCAGCACCATGGTCCTAGCGGGAGGGTACGAGCAGTACTTC
CASTMVLAGGYEQYF
>.|.|TRBV7-2|TRBJ2-7
TGTGCCAGCAGCTTAATGCAGGCTGTCTCCTACGAGCAGTACTTC
CASSLMQAVSYEQYF
>.|.|TRBV7-2|TRBJ2-5
TGTGCCAGCAGCTTGGTCTGGGGGCGGAAAGAGACCCAGTACTTC
CASSLVWGRKETQYF
>.|.|TRBV11-3|TRBJ2-3
TGTGCCAGCAGCTTAGAGGGCAGGGAAGATACGCAGTATTTT
CASSLEGREDTQYF
>TRBD2|once|TRBV11-2|TRBJ2-1
TGTGCCAGCACCGACCAGCTAGGACTAGCGGGCAATGAGCAGTTCTTC
CASTDQLGLAGNEQFF
>.|.|TRBV18|TRBJ2-2
TGTGCCAGCTCACCCTATGTGCCTGGGAACACCGGGGAGCTGTTTTTT
CASSPYVPGNTGELFF
>.|.|TRBV28|TRBJ1-1
TGTGCCAGCAGTTTACTCTTGGACAGAAGGAACACTGAAGCTTTCTTT
CASSLLLDRRNTEAFF
>TRBD2|.|TRBV18|TRBJ2-7
TGTGCCAGCTCACCCCTTGGGACTAGCGGGAGGATTCAAAGGGGCGAGCAGTACTTC
CASSPLGTSGRIQRGEQYF
>.|.|TRBV6-6|TRBJ1-2
TGTGCCAGCAGTTACCCCGGTTTCGACTATGGCTACACCTTC
CASSYPGFDYGYTF
>.|.|TRBV5-1|TRBJ2-5
TGCGCCAGCAGCTTGGGGCAGGGGCGACTTTTGTACCAAGAGACCCAGTACTTC
CASSLGQGRLLYQETQYF
>TRBD2|.|TRBV27|TRBJ2-7
TGTGCCAGCCTCAGCGGGATAGGGAACGAGCAGTACTTC
CASLSGIGNEQYF
>TRBD1|.|TRBV28|TRBJ1-5
TGTGCCAGTAGTTTTACAGGGGGAAGAGGCAATCAGCCCCAGCATTTT
CASSFTGGRGNQPQHF
>.|.|TRBV9|TRBJ2-2
TGTGCCAGCAGCGGTTCAGGCCTCCTCTTCACCGGGGAGCTGTTTTTT
CASSGSGLLFTGELFF
>TRBD1|.|TRBV6-6|TRBJ2-7
TGTGCCAGCAGTCCACCGGGACAGGGGAACTACGAGCAGTACTTC
CASSPPGQGNYEQYF
>.|once|TRBV15|TRBJ2-3
TGTGCCACCAGCGAGATCTCCGCAGATACGCAGTATTTT
CATSEISADTQYF
>.|.|TRBV6-1|TRBJ2-1
TGTGCCAGCAGTGCTTCTAGCTCCTACAATGAGCAGTTCTTC
CASSASSSYNEQFF
>TRBD1|.|TRBV9|TRBJ2-3
TGTGCCAGCAGCGTATTGGACAGGGGGCCGACAGATACGCAGTATTTT
CASSVLDRGPTDTQYF
>.|.|TRBV10-3|TRBJ1-5
TGTGCCACAGGACAGAACAATCAGCCCCAGCATTTT
CATGQNNQPQHF